The next 23 T cell receptor beta chains were all read from a single sample in a study of blood T cells in healthy people across ages. Then a second PCR, running about 7 to 11 cycles, was carried out with a sample-barcoded 5' primer and a J-beta primer mix. Via MiXCR, TCRdb re-called the 5' RACE reads, giving one row per CDR3 protein. Among about 1.4 million distinct CDR3 sequences listed, around 55% were seen once. The material sequenced was blood. These receptors were taken from a man aged 18 to 35 in good health.

The chain links TRBV29-1 to TRBJ1-1, with 8 bases fitting TRBD1. The CDR3 is 16 residues long. Germline lookup yields CDR1 SQVTM and CDR2 ANQGSEA. V shed 4 bases, J shed 2 bases, and the junction held 12 bases outside the gene matches. The chain's CDR3 is CSVGRGRQGPNTEAFF. The CDR3 coding sequence is TGCAGCGTTGGAAGAGGGCGACAGGGGCCAAACACTGAAGCTTTCTTT.

This clonotype was found a few times. The chain has TRBV7-2 and TRBJ2-5; no definite D call. This CDR3 has 12 residues. Per the germline V gene, CDR1 is SGHTA and CDR2 is FQGNSA. Trimming pared 7 bases from V and 5 bases from J, leaving 11 bases between. CDR3 loop: CASTQTRETQYF. Written as DNA, the CDR3 is TGTGCCAGCACCCAAACCAGGGAGACCCAGTACTTC.

The chain joins TRBV6-1 to TRBJ2-1, with 9 nucleotides matching TRBD1. J gave up 6 bases and V 4 bases, and 4 bases lay outside the gene matches. Germline V gene sequence: CDR1 MNHNS, CDR2 SASEGT. This CDR3 contains 14 residues. CDR3 DNA sequence: TGTGCCAGCAGTGGGACAGGGGAAACCAATGAGCAGTTCTTC. Translating it yields CASSGTGETNEQFF.

The chain joins TRBV5-1 to TRBJ2-1; D remains ambiguous. Trimming cost V 1 base and J 10 bases, with 15 bases left between them. The germline CDR1 and CDR2 sequences are SGHRS and YFSETQ. This CDR3 has 14 amino acids. For the CDR3, the DNA is TGCGCCAGCAGCTTGACGGCAGCCCTAGGGGAGCAGTTCTTC. The encoded protein is CASSLTAALGEQFF.

This clonotype was counted a single time. The chain is built from TRBV9 and TRBJ2-7, with D unclear. CDR1 SGDLS and CDR2 YYNGEE come from the germline V gene. V was pared by 2 bases and J by 5 bases, with 20 bases between. The CDR3 is 16 amino acids. CDR3 coding DNA: TGTGCCAGCAGCGTTACGACGGTCCCCATGGGTCACGAGCAGTACTTC. This translates into CASSVTTVPMGHEQYF.

The rearrangement uses TRBV29-1 and TRBJ2-1; D tentatively fits TRBD1 or TRBD2 (5 bases each). Germline CDR1 reads SQVTM; CDR2 reads ANQGSEA. V lost 2 bases, J lost 8 bases, and 19 bases lay in between. CDR3 length: 15 residues. The CDR3 loop reads CSVELSRTLGDEQFF. In nucleotides, the CDR3 is TGCAGCGTTGAATTAAGTCGCACCCTGGGGGATGAGCAGTTCTTC.

The chain joins TRBV12-3 or TRBV12-4 to TRBJ1-2, with D tentatively TRBD1 (6 bases). CDR3 length: 14 residues. V was shortened by 6 bases and J by 1 base, with 12 bases between the two germline ends. The CDR3 loop reads CASSQGTFNYGYTF. The CDR3 DNA reads as TGTGCCAGCAGCCAGGGGACGTTTAACTATGGCTACACCTTC.

V usage is TRBV27 and J usage is TRBJ2-7, with 11 bases aligning to TRBD2. Germline CDR1 is MNHEY and CDR2 is SMNVEV (reference sequence). The CDR3 sequence is 16 residues long. V trimming: 6 bases; J trimming: 4 bases; junction bases outside the gene matches: 11. The CDR3 DNA reads TGTGCCAGCAGCTTAAACGAGGGACTAGCGGCTTACGAGCAGTACTTC. This gives the protein CASSLNEGLAAYEQYF.

CDR3 sequence reads: CASSSLPGGPMTQYF. The DNA of the CDR3 is TGTGCCAGCAGTTCCCTGCCCGGGGGGCCGATGACCCAGTACTTC. V and J are TRBV12-3 or TRBV12-4 and TRBJ2-7, with a weak D call TRBD2 (7 bases). Judging by the DNA end, TRBJ2-5 fits better; the J call may be wrong. The CDR3 loop spans 15 amino acids.

The gene calls are TRBV20-1 and TRBJ2-3; 10 bases map to TRBD1. The V and J ends lost 6 bases and 2 bases, in that order; junction bases with no gene match: 5. CDR1 and CDR2 from the germline V gene are DFQATT and SNEGSKA (reference sequence). The CDR3 length is 14 residues. For the CDR3, the DNA is TGCAGTGCCCTGGGACAGGGGAACACAGATACGCAGTATTTT. Translation: CSALGQGNTDTQYF.

This clonotype was seen only a few times. V is TRBV11-2 and J is TRBJ2-3, with 9 positions matching TRBD2. The CDR3 contains 15 residues. With 5 bases clipped from V and 1 base from J, the junction kept 4 bases outside the gene matches. CDR1 is SGHAT and CDR2 is FQNNGV in the germline V gene. CDR3 nucleotides: TGTGCCAGCAGCGGCGGGAGGGCGCGCACAGATACGCAGTATTTT. Residues: CASSGGRARTDTQYF.

The chain carries TRBV12-3 or TRBV12-4 and TRBJ2-1; TRBD1 matches 7 bases. CDR3 length equals 15 residues. V gave up 5 bases and J gave up 9 bases; unmatched junction bases: 13. This chain's CDR3 is CASSHRGRLDSEQFF. CDR3 nucleotides: TGTGCCAGCAGTCACAGGGGAAGACTTGACAGTGAGCAGTTCTTC.

The chain recombines TRBV4-1 with TRBJ2-7; D possibly corresponds to TRBD2 (6 bases). This CDR3 comprises 15 residues. V shed 1 base and J shed 2 bases, with 12 bases lying between them. In germline, CDR1 is MGHRA, CDR2 YSYEKL. CDR3 loop: CASSQVDSGTYEQYF. The CDR3 DNA is TGCGCCAGCAGCCAAGTAGATAGCGGCACCTACGAGCAGTACTTC.

The chain uses TRBV2 and TRBJ2-1; 12 nucleotides line up with TRBD2. Trimming took 11 bases from V and 7 from J; bases not matched to a gene: 6. The CDR3 spans 13 residues. The V gene's germline CDR1 is SNHLY and CDR2 FYNNEI. The CDR3: CAGLAGGPNEQFF. The DNA of the CDR3 is TGTGCCGGTCTAGCGGGAGGGCCAAATGAGCAGTTCTTC.

This chain joins TRBV4-2 and TRBJ1-1; 7 nucleotides line up with TRBD1. The trim removed 2 bases at V and 7 bases at J, leaving 7 bases unmatched. Per germline, CDR1 LGHNA and CDR2 YNFKEQ. This CDR3 comprises 14 residues. Here the CDR3 reads CASSQIQGLDEAFF. The CDR3 DNA reads TGTGCCAGCAGCCAAATACAGGGGTTGGATGAAGCTTTCTTT.

This clonotype was found many times. This chain links TRBV20-1 with TRBJ2-7; D gene ambiguous. The length of the CDR3 is 11 residues. The germline gives CDR1 DFQATT, CDR2 SNEGSKA (reference sequence). Trimming removed 0 bases from V and 3 bases from J, with 3 bases in between. In DNA form, the CDR3 reads TGCAGTGCTAGAGACTACTACGAGCAGTACTTC. This sequence encodes CSARDYYEQYF.

V usage is TRBV20-1 and J usage is TRBJ2-7; 9 bases are shared with TRBD1. CDR1 and CDR2 from the germline V gene are DFQATT and SNEGSKA (reference sequence). The CDR3 contains 15 residues. Trimming took 1 base from V and 0 from J; bases not matched to a gene: 4. This CDR3 reads CSARAGTGSSYEQYF. The CDR3 region has the DNA TGCAGTGCTAGAGCCGGGACAGGGAGCTCCTACGAGCAGTACTTC.

In its sample, this clonotype was seen a few times. The chain uses TRBV20-1 and TRBJ2-7, with D perhaps TRBD1 or TRBD2 (5 bases each). CDR1 DFQATT and CDR2 SNEGSKA come from the germline V gene (reference sequence). V lost 4 bases and J lost 2, with 12 bases in between. This CDR3 comprises 13 residues. The CDR3 sequence is CSAKGPGTYEQYF. In DNA, the CDR3 is TGCAGTGCTAAGGGGCCGGGAACCTACGAGCAGTACTTC.

This chain connects TRBV4-2 to TRBJ2-3, with TRBD2 matching 7 bases. The J segment lost 1 base and the V segment lost 2 bases, leaving 3 bases of the junction unmatched. This CDR3 spans 15 amino acids. Germline V gene data show CDR1 as LGHNA and CDR2 as YNFKEQ. CDR3 region: CASSQTSVGTDTQYF. Here the CDR3 DNA reads TGTGCCAGCAGCCAAACTAGCGTTGGCACAGATACGCAGTATTTT.

In this sample, this clonotype turned up once. This chain connects TRBV6-5 to TRBJ1-4, with a weak D call TRBD1 (5 bases). CDR1 is MNHEY, CDR2 SVGAGI, per germline. V was pared by 2 bases and J by 0 bases, with 7 bases between. This CDR3 contains 15 residues. CDR3: CASSYGGATNEKLFF. For the CDR3, the DNA is TGTGCCAGCAGTTACGGGGGGGCAACTAATGAAAAACTGTTTTTT.

This chain joins TRBV5-8 and TRBJ2-1, with D possibly TRBD1 on 5 matching bases. Trimming left V 1 base short and J 6 bases short, with 11 bases between. The CDR3 is 14 amino acids. Germline V gene data show CDR1 as SGHTS and CDR2 as YDEGEE. The CDR3 protein is CASSLSPGLNEQFF. The CDR3 DNA follows: TGTGCCAGCAGCTTGAGTCCAGGGCTCAATGAGCAGTTCTTC.

V usage is TRBV4-1 and J usage is TRBJ2-1, with 12 nucleotides matching TRBD1. Trimming at V came to 3 bases and at J to 10 bases, leaving 13 bases not matched to a gene. The CDR3 spans 17 residues. Germline lookup yields CDR1 MGHRA and CDR2 YSYEKL. The CDR3 region has the DNA TGCGCCAGCAGCCATATACTGGGACAGGGGGCGACATGGGAGCAGTTCTTC. Translating gives CASSHILGQGATWEQFF.

The chain has TRBV9 and TRBJ1-2; D remains unclear. The CDR3 runs to 14 residues. Between the trimmed V and J ends, which lost 0 bases and 1 base, there was a span of 7 bases. Per germline, CDR1 SGDLS and CDR2 YYNGEE. In nucleotides, the CDR3 is TGTGCCAGCAGCGTAGGTGTCGGTAACTATGGCTACACCTTC. As protein: CASSVGVGNYGYTF.